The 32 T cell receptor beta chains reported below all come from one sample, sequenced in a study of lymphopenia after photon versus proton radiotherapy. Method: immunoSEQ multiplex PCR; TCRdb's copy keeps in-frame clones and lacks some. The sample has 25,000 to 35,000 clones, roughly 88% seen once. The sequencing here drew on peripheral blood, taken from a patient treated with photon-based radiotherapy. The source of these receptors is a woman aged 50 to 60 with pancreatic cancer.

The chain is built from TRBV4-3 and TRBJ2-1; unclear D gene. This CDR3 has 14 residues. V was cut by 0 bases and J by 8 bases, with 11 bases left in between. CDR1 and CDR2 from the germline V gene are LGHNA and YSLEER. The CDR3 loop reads CASSQDEEWHEQFF. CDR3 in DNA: TGCGCCAGCAGCCAAGATGAAGAATGGCATGAGCAGTTCTTC.

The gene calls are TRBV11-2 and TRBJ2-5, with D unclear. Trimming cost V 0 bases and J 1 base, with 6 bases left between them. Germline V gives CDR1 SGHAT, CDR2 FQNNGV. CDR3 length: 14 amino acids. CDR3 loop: CASSLDGPQETQYF. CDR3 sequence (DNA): TGTGCCAGCAGCTTAGACGGACCCCAAGAGACCCAGTACTTC.

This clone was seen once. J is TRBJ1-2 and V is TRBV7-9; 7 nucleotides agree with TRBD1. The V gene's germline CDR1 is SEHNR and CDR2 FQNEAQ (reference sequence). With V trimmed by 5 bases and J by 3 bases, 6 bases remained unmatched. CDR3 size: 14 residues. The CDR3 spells CASSPRQGHYGYTF. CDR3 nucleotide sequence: TGTGCCAGCAGCCCGCGACAGGGTCACTATGGCTACACCTTC.

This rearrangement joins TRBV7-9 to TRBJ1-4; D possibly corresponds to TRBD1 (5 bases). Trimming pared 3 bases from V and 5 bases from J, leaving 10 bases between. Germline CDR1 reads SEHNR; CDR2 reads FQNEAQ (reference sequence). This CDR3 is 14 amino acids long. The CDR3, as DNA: TGTGCCAGCAGCTTCAAGGGGTTAAATGAAAAACTGTTTTTT. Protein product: CASSFKGLNEKLFF.

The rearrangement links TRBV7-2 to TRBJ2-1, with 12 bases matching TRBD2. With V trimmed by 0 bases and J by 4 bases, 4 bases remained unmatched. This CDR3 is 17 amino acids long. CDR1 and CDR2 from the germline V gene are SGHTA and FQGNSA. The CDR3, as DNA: TGTGCCAGCAGCTTAGCGACTAGCGGGAGCCCTTACAATGAGCAGTTCTTC. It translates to CASSLATSGSPYNEQFF.

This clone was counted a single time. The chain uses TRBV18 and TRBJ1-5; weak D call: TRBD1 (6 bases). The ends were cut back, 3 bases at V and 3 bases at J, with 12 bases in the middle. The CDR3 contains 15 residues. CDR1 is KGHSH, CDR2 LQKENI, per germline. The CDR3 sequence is CASSPGRGLNQPQHF. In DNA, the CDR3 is TGTGCCAGCTCACCGGGCAGGGGACTCAATCAGCCCCAGCATTTT.

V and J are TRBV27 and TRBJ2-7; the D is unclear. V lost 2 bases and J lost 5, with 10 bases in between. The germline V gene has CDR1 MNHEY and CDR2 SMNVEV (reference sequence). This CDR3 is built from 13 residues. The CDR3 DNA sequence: TGTGCCAGCAGTTTAGGCCCGGGCAACGAGCAGTACTTC. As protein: CASSLGPGNEQYF.

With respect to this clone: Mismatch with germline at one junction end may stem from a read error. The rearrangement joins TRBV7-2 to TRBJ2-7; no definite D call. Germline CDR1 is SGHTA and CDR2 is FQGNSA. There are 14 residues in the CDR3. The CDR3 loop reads CAGSQENRVREQYF. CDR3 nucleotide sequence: TGTGCCGGCAGCCAGGAGAATCGGGTGAGGGAGCAGTACTTC.

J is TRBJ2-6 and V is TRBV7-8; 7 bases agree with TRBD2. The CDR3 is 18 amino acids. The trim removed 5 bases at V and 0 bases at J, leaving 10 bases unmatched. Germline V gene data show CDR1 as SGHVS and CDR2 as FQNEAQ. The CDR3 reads CASSPLSGGPSGANVLTF. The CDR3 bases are TGTGCCAGCAGCCCCCTTTCGGGAGGTCCCTCTGGGGCCAACGTCCTGACTTTC.

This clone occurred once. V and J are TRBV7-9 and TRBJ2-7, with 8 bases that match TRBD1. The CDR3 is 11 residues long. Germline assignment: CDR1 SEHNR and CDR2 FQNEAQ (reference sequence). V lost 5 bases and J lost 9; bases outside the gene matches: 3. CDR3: CASSADRAQYF. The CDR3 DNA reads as TGTGCCAGCAGCGCGGACAGGGCGCAGTACTTC.

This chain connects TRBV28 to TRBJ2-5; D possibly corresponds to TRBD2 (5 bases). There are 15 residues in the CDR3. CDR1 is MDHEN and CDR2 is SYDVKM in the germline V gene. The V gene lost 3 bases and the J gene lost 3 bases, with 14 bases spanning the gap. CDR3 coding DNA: TGTGCCAGCAGTTTTAGGCTAGACGGGGAAGAGACCCAGTACTTC. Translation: CASSFRLDGEETQYF.

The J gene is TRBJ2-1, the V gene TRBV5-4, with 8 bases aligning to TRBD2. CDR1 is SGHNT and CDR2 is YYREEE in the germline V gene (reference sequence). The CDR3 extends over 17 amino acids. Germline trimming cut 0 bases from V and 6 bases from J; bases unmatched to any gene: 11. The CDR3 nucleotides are TGTGCCAGCAGCTTGGCTTCCGGGACTAGGATTTTCAATGAGCAGTTCTTC. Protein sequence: CASSLASGTRIFNEQFF.

This chain's CDR3 is CASEVGFGASGTTTDTQYF. CDR3 sequence (DNA): TGTGCCAGCGAAGTAGGGTTCGGGGCTAGCGGTACGACCACAGATACGCAGTATTTT. The chain links TRBV27 to TRBJ2-3; 7 bases map to TRBD2. CDR3 length equals 19 residues. Germline CDR1 is MNHEY and CDR2 is SMNVEV (reference sequence). V was clipped by 8 bases and J by 2 bases; unmatched bases: 22.

CDR3 amino acids: CASSPGLAGGSNEQYF. CDR3 coding DNA: TGCGCCAGCAGCCCGGGACTAGCGGGAGGGTCCAACGAGCAGTACTTC. The chain employs TRBV10-1 and TRBJ2-7; 16 bases align to TRBD2. Looked up from germline, CDR1 is WNHNN and CDR2 is SYGVQD (reference sequence). The ends lost 6 bases at V and 5 bases at J; junction bases unmatched: 7. The CDR3 spans 16 residues.

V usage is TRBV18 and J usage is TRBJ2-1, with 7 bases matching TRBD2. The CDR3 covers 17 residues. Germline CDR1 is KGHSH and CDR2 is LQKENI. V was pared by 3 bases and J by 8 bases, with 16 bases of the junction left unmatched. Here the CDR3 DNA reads TGTGCCAGCTCACCCTTCTCCCAGACTAGCAGAAGTCATGAGCAGTTCTTC. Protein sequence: CASSPFSQTSRSHEQFF.

The DNA for the CDR3 is TGTGCCAGCAGTTTCACTAGCGGGAGTCGGGACGAGCAGTACTTC. This codes for CASSFTSGSRDEQYF. This sequence joins TRBV6-6 and TRBJ2-7, with 11 positions matching TRBD2. Losses at the gene ends were 4 bases for V and 5 bases for J; bases not matched to a gene: 7. The germline CDR1 and CDR2 sequences are MNHNY and SVGAGI (reference sequence). The CDR3 is 15 amino acids.

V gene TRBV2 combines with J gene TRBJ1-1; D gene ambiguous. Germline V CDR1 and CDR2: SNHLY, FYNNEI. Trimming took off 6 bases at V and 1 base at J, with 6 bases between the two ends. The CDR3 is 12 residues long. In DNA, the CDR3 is TGTGCCAGCAGCCCCAGGAACACTGAAGCTTTCTTT. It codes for CASSPRNTEAFF.

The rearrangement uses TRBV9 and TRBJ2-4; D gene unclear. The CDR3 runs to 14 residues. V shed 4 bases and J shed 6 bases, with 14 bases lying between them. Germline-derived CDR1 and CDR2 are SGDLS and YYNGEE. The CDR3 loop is CASSPDLGRNIQYF. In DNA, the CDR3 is TGTGCCAGCAGCCCTGATCTAGGAAGAAACATTCAGTACTTC. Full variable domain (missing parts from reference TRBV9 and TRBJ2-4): DSGVTQTPKHLITATGQRVTLRCSPRSGDLSVYWYQQSLDQGLQFLIQYYNGEERAKGNILERFSAQQFPDLHSELNLSSLELGDSALYFCASSPDLGRNIQYFGAGTRLSVL.

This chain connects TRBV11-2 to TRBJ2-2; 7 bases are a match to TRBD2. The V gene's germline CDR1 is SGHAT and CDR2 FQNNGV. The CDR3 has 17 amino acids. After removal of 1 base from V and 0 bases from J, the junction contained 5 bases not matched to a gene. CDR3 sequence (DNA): TGTGCCAGCAGCTTAGGTGGCGGGAGCCCGAACACCGGGGAGCTGTTTTTT. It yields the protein CASSLGGGSPNTGELFF.

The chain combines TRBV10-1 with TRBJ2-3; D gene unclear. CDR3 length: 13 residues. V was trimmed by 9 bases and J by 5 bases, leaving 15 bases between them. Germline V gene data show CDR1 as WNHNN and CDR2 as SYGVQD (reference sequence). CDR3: CARVVAARDTQYF. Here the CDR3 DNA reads TGCGCCAGAGTGGTGGCAGCCCGAGATACGCAGTATTTT.

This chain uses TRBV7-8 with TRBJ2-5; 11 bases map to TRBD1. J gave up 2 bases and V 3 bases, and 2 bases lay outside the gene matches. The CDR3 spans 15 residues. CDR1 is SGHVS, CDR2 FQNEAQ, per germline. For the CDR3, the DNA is TGTGCCAGCAGCTTTGGGGACAGGGGGCAAGAGACCCAGTACTTC. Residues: CASSFGDRGQETQYF.

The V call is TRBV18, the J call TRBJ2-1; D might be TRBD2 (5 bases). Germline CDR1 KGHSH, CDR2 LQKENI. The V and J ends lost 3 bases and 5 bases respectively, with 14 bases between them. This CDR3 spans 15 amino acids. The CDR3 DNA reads TGTGCCAGCTCACCCTTAAGCGGATCGGACAATGAGCAGTTCTTC. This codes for CASSPLSGSDNEQFF.

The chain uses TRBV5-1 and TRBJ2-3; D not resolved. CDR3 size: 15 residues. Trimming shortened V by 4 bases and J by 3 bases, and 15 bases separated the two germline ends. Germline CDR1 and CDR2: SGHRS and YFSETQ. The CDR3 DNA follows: TGCGCCAGCAGCCAAGGGCACGTAGGGACAGATACGCAGTATTTT. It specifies CASSQGHVGTDTQYF.

The CDR3 spells CASSVTSGDYEQYF. The CDR3 nucleotides read TGTGCCAGCAGCGTGACTAGCGGGGACTACGAGCAGTACTTC. The chain carries TRBV9 and TRBJ2-7, with 11 positions matching TRBD2. CDR1 and CDR2 from the germline V gene are SGDLS and YYNGEE. With 2 bases clipped from V and 3 bases from J, the junction kept 1 base outside the gene matches. CDR3 length: 14 residues.

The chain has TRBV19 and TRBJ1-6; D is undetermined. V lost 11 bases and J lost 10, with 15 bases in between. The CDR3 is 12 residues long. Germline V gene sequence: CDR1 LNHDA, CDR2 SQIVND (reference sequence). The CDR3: CALKVGVSPLHF. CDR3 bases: TGTGCCCTTAAGGTCGGGGTCTCACCCCTCCACTTT.

This chain's CDR3 is CASSYSSSGRFYEQYF. CDR3 sequence (DNA): TGTGCCAGCAGTTACTCGTCTAGCGGGCGGTTCTACGAGCAGTACTTC. The chain has TRBV6-5 and TRBJ2-7, with 8 bases lining up with TRBD2. Germline CDR1 MNHEY, CDR2 SVGAGI. The CDR3 loop spans 16 amino acids. V was clipped by 0 bases and J by 3 bases; unmatched bases: 7.

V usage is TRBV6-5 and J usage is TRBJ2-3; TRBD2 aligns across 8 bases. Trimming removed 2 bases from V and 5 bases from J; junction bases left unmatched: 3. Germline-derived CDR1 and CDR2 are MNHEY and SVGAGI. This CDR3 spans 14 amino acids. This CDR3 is CASSYVLAGDTQYF. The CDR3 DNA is TGTGCCAGCAGTTACGTCCTAGCGGGAGATACGCAGTATTTT.

Written as DNA, the CDR3 is TGTGCCAGCACCAAACAGGGGGGCACTGAAGCTTTCTTT. This encodes CASTKQGGTEAFF. The V gene is TRBV27, the J gene TRBJ1-1, with 8 bases aligning to TRBD1. The ends lost 7 bases at V and 4 bases at J; junction bases unmatched: 5. The length of the CDR3 is 13 residues. Germline V CDR1 and CDR2: MNHEY, SMNVEV (reference sequence).

CDR3 region: CASSLSGGRGEQYF. The DNA for the CDR3 is TGTGCCAGCAGCCTATCAGGCGGGAGGGGCGAGCAGTACTTC. The J gene is TRBJ2-7, the V gene TRBV7-8; 9 bases are shared with TRBD2. This CDR3 region has 14 residues. CDR1 and CDR2 from the germline V gene are SGHVS and FQNEAQ. Unmatched junction bases numbered 8, after V lost 5 bases and J lost 6 bases.

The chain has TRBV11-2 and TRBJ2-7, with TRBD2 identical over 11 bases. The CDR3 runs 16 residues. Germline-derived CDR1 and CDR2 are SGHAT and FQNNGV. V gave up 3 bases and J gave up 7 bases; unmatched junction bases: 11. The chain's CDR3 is CASSLGDSGRAEEQYF. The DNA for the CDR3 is TGTGCCAGCAGCTTGGGTGATAGCGGGAGGGCGGAAGAGCAGTACTTC.

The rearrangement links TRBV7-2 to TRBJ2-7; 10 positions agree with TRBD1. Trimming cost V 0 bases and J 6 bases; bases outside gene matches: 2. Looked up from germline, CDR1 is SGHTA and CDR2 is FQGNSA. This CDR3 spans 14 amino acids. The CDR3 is CASSLATGGGEQYF. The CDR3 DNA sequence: TGTGCCAGCAGCTTAGCGACAGGGGGCGGCGAGCAGTACTTC.

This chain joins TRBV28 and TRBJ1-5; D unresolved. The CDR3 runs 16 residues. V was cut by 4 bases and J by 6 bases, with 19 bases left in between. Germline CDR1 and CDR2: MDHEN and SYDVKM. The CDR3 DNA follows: TGTGCCAGCAGTTCCCTTAGCAGGTCTGGAAGTCAGCCCCAGCATTTT. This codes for CASSSLSRSGSQPQHF.